This entry lists 6 T cell receptor beta chains sequenced from one sample in a study of technical replicates of blood from a handful of donors. Using immunoSEQ multiplex PCR, the repertoire was profiled, and TCRdb retains in-frame clones only, with some absent. Among approximately 70,000 clones, roughly 96% were seen once, and the ten largest hold approximately 0.21%. The sequenced material came from T cells isolated from PBMCs. The source is a human donor in good health.

The rearrangement links TRBV27 to TRBJ1-2; TRBD1 aligns across 7 bases. The CDR3 covers 15 residues. Germline V gene lookup returns CDR1 MNHEY and CDR2 SMNVEV (reference sequence). V shed 2 bases and J 6 bases; nucleotides not matched to a gene: 9. In nucleotides, the CDR3 is TGTGCCAGCAGTTTAGACAGGGCCCTATGGGATGGCTACACCTTC. Protein: CASSLDRALWDGYTF.

CDR3: CASSRGSYEQYF. DNA of the CDR3: TGTGCCAGCAGCAGGGGTTCCTACGAGCAGTACTTC. This chain connects TRBV2 to TRBJ2-7, with D tentatively TRBD1 (6 bases). Germline CDR1 SNHLY, CDR2 FYNNEI. The CDR3 runs 12 residues. V was trimmed by 6 bases and J by 1 base, leaving 7 bases between them.

The V and J genes are TRBV5-1 and TRBJ2-7; D gene uncertain. The CDR3 loop spans 12 amino acids. Germline V CDR1 and CDR2: SGHRS, YFSETQ. Between the trimmed V and J ends, which lost 2 bases and 6 bases, there was a span of 9 bases. The CDR3 sequence is CASSFEAGEQYF. In nucleotides, the CDR3 is TGCGCCAGCAGCTTTGAGGCTGGCGAGCAGTACTTC.

V and J are TRBV9 and TRBJ1-1; unclear D gene. V lost 6 bases and J 5 bases, leaving 17 bases between the germline ends. Germline-derived CDR1 and CDR2 are SGDLS and YYNGEE. The CDR3 runs 14 residues. In nucleotides, the CDR3 is TGTGCCAGCACCCTGGGGAGACTCGAAACTGAAGCTTTCTTT. Encoded protein: CASTLGRLETEAFF.

J is TRBJ2-4 and V is TRBV10-2; no reliable D call. The CDR3 runs 14 residues. Trimming cost V 1 base and J 9 bases, with 13 bases left between them. Germline V gene sequence: CDR1 WSHSY, CDR2 SAAADI. DNA of the CDR3: TGCGCCAGCAGTGAGTTCTCCCAGCGCACCATTCAGTACTTC. Translating it yields CASSEFSQRTIQYF.

Only one count was recorded for this clone. The chain carries TRBV19 and TRBJ1-1; the match to TRBD1 covers 8 bases. The CDR3 contains 14 residues. After removal of 6 bases from V and 2 bases from J, the junction contained 5 bases not matched to a gene. From germline, CDR1 is LNHDA and CDR2 SQIVND (reference sequence). Written as DNA, the CDR3 is TGTGCCAGTAGAGGTGCAGGGGGCAACACTGAAGCTTTCTTT. It is translated as CASRGAGGNTEAFF.